The clone carrying this T cell receptor (beta chain) was observed many times. Per the germline V gene, CDR1 is DFQATT and CDR2 is SNEGSKA (reference sequence). The CDR3 is made up of 14 amino acids. Trimming took 6 bases from V and 6 from J, leaving 21 bases between them. Regions amplified from RNA transcripts were the TCR beta CDR3 regions. The HTBI set primed first-round TCR CDR3 RT-PCR. TCRdb ran MiXCR on the multiplex PCR reads and lists one entry per CDR3 protein. The sample records 400,000 or so distinct CDR3 sequences, about 14% being singletons. The study excluded patients with uncontrolled infection, other autoimmune disease, pregnancy or lactation. PBMCs stemmed from over 7.5 ml fresh peripheral blood. The sample is drawn from a study of T cells in Graves' hyperthyroidism and ophthalmopathy.

The material sequenced was blood. The clonotype comes from a man between 45 and 60 years old with Graves' ophthalmopathy. This chain links TRBV20-1 with TRBJ2-7; D call uncertain. CDR3 bases: TGCAGTGCCGCCTTCCGGGCCGCGACCGGCGAGCAGTACTTC. The encoded protein is CSAAFRAATGEQYF.